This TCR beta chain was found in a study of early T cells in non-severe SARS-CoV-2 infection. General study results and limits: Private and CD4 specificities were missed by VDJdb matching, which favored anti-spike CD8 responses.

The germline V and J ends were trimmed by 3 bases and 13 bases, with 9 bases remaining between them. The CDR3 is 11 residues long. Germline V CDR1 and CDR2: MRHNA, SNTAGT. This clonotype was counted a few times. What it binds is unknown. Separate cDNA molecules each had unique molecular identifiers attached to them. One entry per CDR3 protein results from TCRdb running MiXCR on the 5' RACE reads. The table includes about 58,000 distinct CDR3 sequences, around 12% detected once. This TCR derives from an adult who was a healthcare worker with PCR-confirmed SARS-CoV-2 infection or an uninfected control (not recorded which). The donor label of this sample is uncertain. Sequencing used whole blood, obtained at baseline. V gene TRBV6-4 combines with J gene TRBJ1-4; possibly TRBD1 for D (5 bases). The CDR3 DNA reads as TGTGCCAGCAGTGATACTGGGGGACTGTTTTTT. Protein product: CASSDTGGLFF.